A single sample is the source of the 30 T cell receptor beta chains below, sequenced in a study of T-cell reconstitution after alpha-beta-depleted transplantation in children (dated by TCRdb to 2016 to 2017). Library preparation used PCR. The sequencer was an Illumina HiSeq 2500. TCR library preparation used molecular barcoding, with unique molecular identifiers applied to normalize quantification of the TCRbeta repertoire. The public reads were reanalyzed by TCRdb: fastp trimming at Q25, MiXCR alignment, in-frame beta chains only. Each CDR3 protein appears once, grouped with its most common genes and DNA. The sample profile shows about 980,000 distinct CDR3 sequences; roughly 29% of them were found once. The top ten hold under 30% of the sample. In light of the paper, this sample's treatment or condition label describes: allogeneic hematopoietic cell transplantation with graft depleted of TCRalphabeta T cells and CD19 B cells.

Sequencing used PBMCs, mostly from graft donor cells, obtained 360 days after TCRalphabeta/CD19-depleted stem cell transplant. These receptors were taken from a boy in the first two years of life who had a stem cell transplant for SCID, so the T cells may come from the graft donor.

This clonotype was recorded many times. V usage is TRBV12-3 or TRBV12-4 and J usage is TRBJ2-1; D remains ambiguous. This CDR3 comprises 15 residues. V dropped 7 bases and J dropped 0 bases, with 13 bases sitting between them. The CDR3 sequence is CASTWTGSSYNEQFF. The CDR3 region has the DNA TGTGCCAGCACGTGGACGGGCAGCTCCTACAATGAGCAGTTCTTC.

The V call is TRBV10-3, the J call TRBJ2-1, with D perhaps matching TRBD1 (6 bases). Germline V gene sequence: CDR1 ENHRY, CDR2 SYGVKD. Trimming removed 2 bases from V and 10 bases from J, with 15 bases in between. CDR3 length: 14 amino acids. CDR3 sequence: CAISELEQGIEQFF. The CDR3 coding sequence is TGTGCCATCAGTGAGCTCGAACAGGGCATCGAGCAGTTCTTC.

The chain carries TRBV4-2 and TRBJ2-3; 8 bases align to TRBD2. From germline, CDR1 is LGHNA and CDR2 YNFKEQ. CDR3 length equals 20 residues. The junction had 16 bases not matched to a gene; V was cut back by 0 bases and J by 2 bases. As DNA, the CDR3 is TGTGCCAGCAGCCAAGATGAGAGTGGGGGACTAGGGCCACTCACAGATACGCAGTATTTT. This gives the protein CASSQDESGGLGPLTDTQYF.

The chain employs TRBV29-1 and TRBJ1-4; D may be TRBD1 (6 bases). This CDR3 spans 14 amino acids. The germline V gene encodes CDR1 SQVTM and CDR2 ANQGSEA. V was cut by 2 bases and J by 10 bases, with 17 bases left in between. CDR3 sequence: CSVERPGESGKLFF. The CDR3 nucleotides are TGCAGCGTTGAAAGGCCAGGGGAGTCGGGAAAACTGTTTTTT.

The V and J genes are TRBV28 and TRBJ1-5, with a tentative D call TRBD1 (5 bases). Deletions cut 6 bases from V and 3 bases from J, with 15 bases between. This CDR3 comprises 15 residues. In germline, CDR1 is MDHEN, CDR2 SYDVKM. Here the CDR3 DNA reads TGTGCCAGCAGCTCTGGGGCCAGCGACAATCAGCCCCAGCATTTT. It specifies CASSSGASDNQPQHF. Full variable domain (outside the CDR3, taken from reference TRBV28 and TRBJ1-5): DVKVTQSSRYLVKRTGEKVFLECVQDMDHENMFWYRQDPGLGLRLIYFSYDVKMKEKGDIPEGYSVSREKKERFSLILESASTNQTSMYLCASSSGASDNQPQHFGDGTRLSIL.

This clonotype has more than one count but fewer than ten. V and J are TRBV20-1 and TRBJ2-7; 7 bases match TRBD2. The germline V gene has CDR1 DFQATT and CDR2 SNEGSKA (reference sequence). V was clipped by 3 bases and J by 3 bases; unmatched bases: 8. There are 14 residues in the CDR3. The CDR3 here is CSASKVAGIYEQYF. Written as DNA, the CDR3 is TGCAGTGCTAGCAAGGTAGCGGGCATCTACGAGCAGTACTTC.

This clonotype was counted a few times. The chain combines TRBV5-1 with TRBJ2-3; the match to TRBD2 covers 7 bases. Trimming cost V 4 bases and J 4 bases; bases outside gene matches: 15. Germline values: CDR1 SGHRS, CDR2 YFSETQ. The CDR3 loop spans 17 amino acids. The CDR3 DNA reads as TGCGCCAGCAGCCCTGGAGGCCGGGGGGTGAACCCAGATACGCAGTATTTT. Its translation is CASSPGGRGVNPDTQYF.

The chain recombines TRBV5-1 with TRBJ2-1; D is unresolved. The length of the CDR3 is 13 residues. The germline gives CDR1 SGHRS, CDR2 YFSETQ. Trimming stripped 1 base from V and 10 bases from J, with 12 bases between. The CDR3 reads CASSLSGSKEQFF. DNA for the CDR3: TGCGCCAGCAGCTTGTCGGGCAGTAAAGAGCAGTTCTTC.

The rearrangement joins TRBV7-2 to TRBJ2-1, with 7 bases matching TRBD2. V shed 7 bases, J shed 1 base, and the junction held 10 bases outside the gene matches. This CDR3 contains 16 residues. The germline CDR1 and CDR2 sequences are SGHTA and FQGNSA. The DNA for the CDR3 is TGTGCCAGCATTCGAAGCGGGGTTCTTTCCTACAATGAGCAGTTCTTC. Amino acid sequence: CASIRSGVLSYNEQFF.

This clonotype was counted a few times. V is TRBV6-5 and J is TRBJ1-2; a possible D gene is TRBD1 (6 bases). The CDR3 sequence is 13 residues long. Germline values: CDR1 MNHEY, CDR2 SVGAGI. V was shortened by 2 bases and J by 7 bases, with 11 bases between the two germline ends. This CDR3 is CASSYSRGGGYTF. Here the CDR3 DNA reads TGTGCCAGCAGTTACAGTAGGGGGGGTGGCTACACCTTC.

This clonotype was counted at least ten times. The gene calls are TRBV7-9 and TRBJ1-5; D possibly corresponds to TRBD1 (6 bases). CDR1 is SEHNR and CDR2 is FQNEAQ in the germline V gene (reference sequence). The CDR3 contains 16 residues. The ends were cut back, 6 bases at V and 1 base at J, with 16 bases in the middle. CDR3 coding DNA: TGTGCCAGCAGTCTAGGAGGGGGAGGAAGCAATCAGCCCCAGCATTTT. Translated: CASSLGGGGSNQPQHF.

There are many counts of this clonotype. The chain links TRBV6-5 to TRBJ2-2; 9 nucleotides agree with TRBD1. CDR1 is MNHEY and CDR2 is SVGAGI in the germline V gene. The CDR3 extends over 15 amino acids. The trim removed 2 bases at V and 4 bases at J, leaving 2 bases unmatched. The CDR3 loop reads CASSYAQGATGELFF. The DNA for the CDR3 is TGTGCCAGCAGTTACGCACAGGGGGCCACCGGGGAGCTGTTTTTT.

The gene calls are TRBV20-1 and TRBJ1-1; D is undetermined. V gave up 3 bases and J gave up 0 bases, with 8 bases separating them. The CDR3 extends over 13 amino acids. Germline V gene lookup returns CDR1 DFQATT and CDR2 SNEGSKA (reference sequence). CDR3 coding DNA: TGCAGTGCTAGTCAGTCTCTGAACACTGAAGCTTTCTTT. Its protein product is CSASQSLNTEAFF.

This clonotype was seen only a few times. This chain connects TRBV29-1 to TRBJ2-7; D call uncertain. This CDR3 is 11 amino acids long. With 5 bases removed from V and 0 bases from J, the gap between germline ends came to 5 bases. Germline V CDR1 and CDR2: SQVTM, ANQGSEA. The CDR3 sequence: CSVRVSYEQYF. The CDR3, as DNA: TGCAGCGTTAGGGTCTCCTACGAGCAGTACTTC.

This CDR3 is CAQAAGEGDEQFF. The CDR3 nucleotides read TGTGCCCAGGCGGCGGGGGAGGGCGATGAGCAGTTCTTC. The J gene is TRBJ2-1, the V gene TRBV10-3; 7 bases agree with TRBD2. Per the germline V gene, CDR1 is ENHRY and CDR2 is SYGVKD. The CDR3 is 13 amino acids. With 11 bases clipped from V and 8 bases from J, the junction kept 12 bases outside the gene matches.

This clonotype has more than one count but fewer than ten. The V gene is TRBV20-1, the J gene TRBJ2-1; 8 bases are a match to TRBD1. Per the germline V gene, CDR1 is DFQATT and CDR2 is SNEGSKA (reference sequence). The CDR3 extends over 14 amino acids. Trimming at V came to 3 bases and at J to 4 bases, leaving 5 bases not matched to a gene. CDR3 sequence: CSARAGGLYNEQFF. In DNA, the CDR3 is TGCAGTGCTAGGGCAGGGGGCTTGTACAATGAGCAGTTCTTC.

The chain recombines TRBV27 with TRBJ2-4; TRBD1 agrees at 9 bases. Germline V gene data show CDR1 as MNHEY and CDR2 as SMNVEV (reference sequence). The CDR3 spans 19 residues. Losses at the gene ends were 5 bases for V and 0 bases for J; bases not matched to a gene: 14. CDR3 region: CASSTPGQGGPLAKNIQYF. CDR3 nucleotide sequence: TGTGCCAGCAGTACCCCGGGACAGGGCGGTCCTTTAGCCAAAAACATTCAGTACTTC.

This clonotype has just a few counts. The chain recombines TRBV7-8 with TRBJ2-3; D gene unclear. Trimming removed 1 base at V and 0 bases at J, with 11 bases between. The germline CDR1 and CDR2 sequences are SGHVS and FQNEAQ. This CDR3 is built from 16 residues. CDR3 DNA sequence: TGTGCCAGCAGCTTAGACCGACTCCCTAGCACAGATACGCAGTATTTT. Amino acids: CASSLDRLPSTDTQYF.

This clonotype was observed at least ten times. The V call is TRBV28, the J call TRBJ1-4; 8 bases line up with TRBD1. CDR1 MDHEN and CDR2 SYDVKM come from the germline V gene. V shed 5 bases and J 8 bases; nucleotides not matched to a gene: 16. The CDR3 totals 17 residues. DNA for the CDR3: TGTGCCAGCAGTATCCCGATGACAGGGGCAGTTGGCGAAAAACTGTTTTTT. Translated, it gives CASSIPMTGAVGEKLFF.

The rearrangement uses TRBV4-3 and TRBJ2-1; D is perhaps TRBD1 or TRBD2 (6 bases each). Trimming removed 4 bases at V and 8 bases at J, with 21 bases between. The CDR3 length is 16 residues. The germline CDR1 and CDR2 sequences are LGHNA and YSLEER. The CDR3 sequence is CASSPGGGSGRDEQFF. CDR3 in DNA: TGCGCCAGCAGCCCTGGAGGGGGGTCGGGGCGCGATGAGCAGTTCTTC.

The gene calls are TRBV5-1 and TRBJ1-1; D is possibly TRBD1 (6 bases). The CDR3 is 14 amino acids. Germline CDR1 SGHRS, CDR2 YFSETQ. The ends were cut back, 4 bases at V and 0 bases at J, with 10 bases in the middle. CDR3 sequence: CASSGQGLNTEAFF. CDR3 sequence (DNA): TGCGCCAGCAGCGGGCAGGGGCTGAACACTGAAGCTTTCTTT.

The chain links TRBV5-1 to TRBJ1-1; a weak D match, TRBD1 (6 bases). From germline, CDR1 is SGHRS and CDR2 YFSETQ. V was pared by 2 bases and J by 1 base, with 12 bases between. The CDR3 spans 15 residues. CDR3 residues: CASSFRSGENTEAFF. CDR3 DNA: TGCGCCAGCAGCTTTAGGTCAGGGGAGAACACTGAAGCTTTCTTT.

This clonotype showed up just a few times. As DNA, the CDR3 is TGTGCCAGCACCCAGTGGGGTAATAGAGCCACAGATACGCAGTATTTT. Translating gives CASTQWGNRATDTQYF. The chain employs TRBV28 and TRBJ2-3; D is ambiguous. From germline, CDR1 is MDHEN and CDR2 SYDVKM. This CDR3 has 16 amino acids. V was trimmed by 7 bases and J by 2 bases, leaving 19 bases between them. Together with reference TRBV28 and TRBJ2-3, the CDR3 gives the full variable domain: DVKVTQSSRYLVKRTGEKVFLECVQDMDHENMFWYRQDPGLGLRLIYFSYDVKMKEKGDIPEGYSVSREKKERFSLILESASTNQTSMYLCASTQWGNRATDTQYFGPGTRLTVL.

The rearrangement joins TRBV4-2 to TRBJ1-1; tentative D call: TRBD1 (6 bases). CDR1 LGHNA and CDR2 YNFKEQ come from the germline V gene. Trimming pared 7 bases from V and 8 bases from J, leaving 20 bases between. This CDR3 region has 14 residues. The CDR3 coding sequence is TGTGCCAGCACCCCGGGTCGGGGGGGCTGGGAAGCTTTCTTT. It is translated as CASTPGRGGWEAFF.

In this sample, this clonotype turned up a few times. The chain has TRBV6-4 and TRBJ1-4, with D uncertain. CDR1 and CDR2 from the germline V gene are MRHNA and SNTAGT. The CDR3 extends over 13 amino acids. V shed 10 bases and J shed 3 bases, with 12 bases lying between them. CDR3 amino acids: CATNSRANEKLFF. CDR3 nucleotides: TGTGCCACCAACAGTAGAGCTAATGAAAAACTGTTTTTT.

The chain recombines TRBV5-5 with TRBJ2-3; 7 nucleotides line up with TRBD1. Looked up from germline, CDR1 is SGHKS and CDR2 is YYEKEE (reference sequence). The ends lost 4 bases at V and 1 base at J; junction bases unmatched: 15. The CDR3 is 18 amino acids. CDR3 residues: CASSGLGQVKTGTDTQYF. The CDR3 coding sequence is TGTGCCAGCAGCGGATTAGGACAGGTCAAAACTGGCACAGATACGCAGTATTTT.

This clonotype was counted between two and nine times. This sequence joins TRBV11-1 and TRBJ2-5; 7 nucleotides match TRBD2. There are 18 residues in the CDR3. The V and J ends lost 1 base and 1 base, in that order; junction bases with no gene match: 12. The germline gives CDR1 SGHAT, CDR2 FQDESV (reference sequence). The DNA for the CDR3 is TGTGCCAGCAGCTTAGTAGGGCCCCTAGCGGATCTCCAAGAGACCCAGTACTTC. It is translated as CASSLVGPLADLQETQYF.

A few counts support this clonotype. The chain uses TRBV10-3 and TRBJ2-7; the D gene is possibly TRBD2 (7 bases). Germline V gives CDR1 ENHRY, CDR2 SYGVKD. The CDR3 sequence is 13 residues long. V dropped 8 bases and J dropped 0 bases, with 11 bases sitting between them. Here the CDR3 DNA reads TGTGCCATCGGGGGGGCCCACTCCTACGAGCAGTACTTC. It specifies CAIGGAHSYEQYF.

The chain uses TRBV11-2 and TRBJ2-1; no clear D. Germline CDR1 is SGHAT and CDR2 is FQNNGV. The CDR3 has 15 residues. V lost 6 bases, J lost 3 bases, and 15 bases lay in between. In DNA form, the CDR3 reads TGTGCCAGCAGACCCCTTAACGGCCGCTACAATGAGCAGTTCTTC. This sequence encodes CASRPLNGRYNEQFF. Combining the CDR3 with reference TRBV11-2 and TRBJ2-1 gives the whole variable domain EAGVAQSPRYKIIEKRQSVAFWCNPISGHATLYWYQQILGQGPKLLIQFQNNGVVDDSQLPKDRFSAERLKGVDSTLKIQPAKLEDSAVYLCASRPLNGRYNEQFFGPGTRLTVL.

J is TRBJ2-3 and V is TRBV20-1; D may be TRBD2 (6 bases). The germline V gene encodes CDR1 DFQATT and CDR2 SNEGSKA (reference sequence). The CDR3 runs to 13 residues. Trimming pared 0 bases from V and 11 bases from J, leaving 15 bases between. The CDR3 loop is CSARDRRGIGQYF. The CDR3 region has the DNA TGCAGTGCTAGAGATCGGCGGGGTATAGGGCAGTATTTT.